The entry below describes one T cell receptor (beta chain). This sample stems from a study of blood T cell repertoires in COVID-19. The CDR3 sequence is 15 residues long. Trimming removed 6 bases at V and 3 bases at J, with 18 bases between. Germline V gene data show CDR1 as SEHNR and CDR2 as FQNEAQ (reference sequence). Using immunoSEQ multiplex PCR, the repertoire was profiled, and TCRdb retains in-frame clones only, with some absent. The sample consists of 310,000 or so clones, around 90% of them appearing once. The sequence came from a young man with COVID-19, enrolled during active disease. The sequenced sample was peripheral blood. The J gene is TRBJ2-7, the V gene TRBV7-9; maybe TRBD1 (6 bases). CDR3 sequence: CASSGWAQGHYEQYF. DNA for the CDR3: TGTGCCAGCAGTGGTTGGGCGCAGGGGCACTACGAGCAGTACTTC.